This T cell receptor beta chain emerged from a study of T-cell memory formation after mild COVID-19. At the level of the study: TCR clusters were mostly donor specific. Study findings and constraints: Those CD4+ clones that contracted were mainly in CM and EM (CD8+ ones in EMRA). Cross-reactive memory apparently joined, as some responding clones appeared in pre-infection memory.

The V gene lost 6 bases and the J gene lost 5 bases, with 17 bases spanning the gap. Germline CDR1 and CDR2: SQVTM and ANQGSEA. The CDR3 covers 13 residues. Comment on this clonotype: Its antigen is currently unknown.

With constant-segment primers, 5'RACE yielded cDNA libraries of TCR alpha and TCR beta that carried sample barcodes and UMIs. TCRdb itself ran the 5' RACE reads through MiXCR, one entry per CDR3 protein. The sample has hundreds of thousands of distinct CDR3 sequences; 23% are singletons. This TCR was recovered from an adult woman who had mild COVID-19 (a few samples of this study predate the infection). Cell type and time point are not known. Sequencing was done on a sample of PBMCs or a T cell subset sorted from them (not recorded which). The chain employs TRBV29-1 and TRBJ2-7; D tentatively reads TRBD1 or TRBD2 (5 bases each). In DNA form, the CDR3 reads TGCAGCGTCCGGGACGGGGCAGAGGACGAGCAGTACTTC. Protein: CSVRDGAEDEQYF.